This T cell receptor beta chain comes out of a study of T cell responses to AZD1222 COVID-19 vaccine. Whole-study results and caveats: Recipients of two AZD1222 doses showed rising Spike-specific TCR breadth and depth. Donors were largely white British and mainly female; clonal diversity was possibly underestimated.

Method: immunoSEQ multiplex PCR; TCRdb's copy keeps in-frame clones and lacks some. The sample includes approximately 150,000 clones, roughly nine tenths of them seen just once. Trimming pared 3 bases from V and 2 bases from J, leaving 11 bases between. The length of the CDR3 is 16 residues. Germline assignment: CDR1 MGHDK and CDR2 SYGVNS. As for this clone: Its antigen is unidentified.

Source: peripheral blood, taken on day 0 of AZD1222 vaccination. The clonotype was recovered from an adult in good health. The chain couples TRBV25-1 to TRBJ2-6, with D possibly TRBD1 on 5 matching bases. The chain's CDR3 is CASSEPSGTGANVLTF. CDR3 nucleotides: TGTGCCAGCAGTGAGCCCTCAGGGACTGGGGCCAACGTCCTGACTTTC.